The next 8 T cell receptor beta chains were all read from a single sample in a study of blood T cells in healthy people across ages. Sample-barcoded 5' priming and a J-beta primer mix drove a second PCR of about 6 to 12 cycles. TCRdb independently ran MiXCR on the 5' RACE reads; one entry per CDR3 protein. Of some 1.6 million distinct CDR3 sequences in the sample, about 31% are singletons; the top ten hold about 11%. Sequencing input: blood. All receptors derive from a woman in her 30s in good health.

This clonotype was picked up many times. The V call is TRBV7-2, the J call TRBJ2-5; 12 bases fit TRBD2. The CDR3 is 15 amino acids. The ends lost 5 bases at V and 5 bases at J; junction bases unmatched: 6. Germline CDR1 SGHTA, CDR2 FQGNSA. The CDR3 coding sequence is TGTGCCAGCAGCCCGACTAGCGGGGGCGGGGAGACCCAGTACTTC. Translating it yields CASSPTSGGGETQYF.

In this sample, this clonotype turned up a few times. V usage is TRBV20-1 and J usage is TRBJ2-1; tentatively, D is TRBD2 (6 bases). Trimming took 5 bases from V and 3 from J, leaving 14 bases between them. Germline lookup yields CDR1 DFQATT and CDR2 SNEGSKA (reference sequence). The CDR3 has 14 residues. As DNA, the CDR3 is TGCAGTGCTTGGGACTCGACGAGCTACAATGAGCAGTTCTTC. Its protein is CSAWDSTSYNEQFF.

This chain connects TRBV20-1 to TRBJ1-1, with D hard to call. The CDR3 is 14 residues long. CDR1 and CDR2 from the germline V gene are DFQATT and SNEGSKA (reference sequence). V lost 0 bases and J 5 bases, leaving 13 bases between the germline ends. Here the CDR3 reads CSARDGIGRTEAFF. CDR3 sequence (DNA): TGCAGTGCTAGAGATGGGATTGGGAGGACTGAAGCTTTCTTT.

The rearrangement links TRBV6-5 to TRBJ2-1, with 7 bases identical to TRBD2. J gave up 0 bases and V 0 bases, and 2 bases lay outside the gene matches. CDR3 size: 16 residues. Germline V gives CDR1 MNHEY, CDR2 SVGAGI. The chain's CDR3 is CASSYSQRGSYNEQFF. CDR3 coding DNA: TGTGCCAGCAGTTACTCCCAGCGGGGCTCCTACAATGAGCAGTTCTTC.

This clonotype was seen ten or more times. V gene TRBV11-3 combines with J gene TRBJ2-7; no firm D call. Trimming shortened V by 0 bases and J by 3 bases, and 12 bases separated the two germline ends. CDR1 is SGHNT and CDR2 is YENEEA in the germline V gene. The length of the CDR3 is 15 residues. CDR3 nucleotides: TGTGCCAGCAGCTTAGATCTGAATTACCACTACGAGCAGTACTTC. It specifies CASSLDLNYHYEQYF.

This clonotype was found a few times. V and J are TRBV5-6 and TRBJ1-1; D unclear. Trimming left V 0 bases short and J 2 bases short, with 11 bases between. The CDR3 extends over 15 amino acids. Germline CDR1 reads SGHDT; CDR2 reads YYEEEE. CDR3 sequence: CASSLVGTVNTEAFF. The CDR3 DNA is TGTGCCAGCAGCTTGGTAGGCACAGTTAACACTGAAGCTTTCTTT.

This clonotype was recorded at least ten times. The chain combines TRBV7-3 with TRBJ2-7, with D maybe TRBD2 (6 bases). Trimming left V 5 bases short and J 3 bases short, with 17 bases between. The CDR3 runs 15 residues. Germline loops: CDR1 SGHTA, CDR2 FQGTGA. Written as DNA, the CDR3 is TGTGCCAGCAGCCTAAGGCCCGGGAGTAACTACGAGCAGTACTTC. Translation gives CASSLRPGSNYEQYF.

The chain couples TRBV12-3 or TRBV12-4 to TRBJ2-1; possibly TRBD1 or TRBD2 for D (5 bases each). V lost 6 bases and J lost 13, with 13 bases in between. The CDR3 contains 11 residues. CDR3 bases: TGTGCCAGCAGGGGTGGTGGGACCCAGTTCTTC. Its protein is CASRGGGTQFF.